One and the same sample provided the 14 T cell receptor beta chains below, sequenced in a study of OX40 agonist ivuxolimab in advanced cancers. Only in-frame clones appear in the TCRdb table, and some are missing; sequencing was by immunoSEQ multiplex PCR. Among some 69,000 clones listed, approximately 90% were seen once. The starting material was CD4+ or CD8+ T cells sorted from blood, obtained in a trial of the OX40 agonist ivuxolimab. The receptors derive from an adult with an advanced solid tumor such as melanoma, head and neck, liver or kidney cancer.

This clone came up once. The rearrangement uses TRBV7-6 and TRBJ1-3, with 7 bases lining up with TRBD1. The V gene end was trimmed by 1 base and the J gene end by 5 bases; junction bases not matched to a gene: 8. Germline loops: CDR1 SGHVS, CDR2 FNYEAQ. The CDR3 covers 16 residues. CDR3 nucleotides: TGTGCCAGCAGCTTAGGACAGGGCGCATCTAGAAACACCATATATTTT. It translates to CASSLGQGASRNTIYF.

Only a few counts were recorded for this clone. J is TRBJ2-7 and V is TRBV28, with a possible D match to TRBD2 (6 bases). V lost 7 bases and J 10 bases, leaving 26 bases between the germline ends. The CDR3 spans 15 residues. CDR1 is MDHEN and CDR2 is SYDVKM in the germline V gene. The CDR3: CASTGYGSPLQGQYF. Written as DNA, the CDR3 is TGTGCCAGCACCGGGTACGGGAGCCCCCTCCAGGGACAGTACTTC.

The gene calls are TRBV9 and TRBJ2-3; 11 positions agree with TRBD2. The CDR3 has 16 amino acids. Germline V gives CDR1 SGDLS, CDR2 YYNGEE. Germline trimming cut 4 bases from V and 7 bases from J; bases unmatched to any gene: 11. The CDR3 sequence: CASSLGTSGVRHTQYF. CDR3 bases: TGTGCCAGCAGCCTGGGGACTAGCGGAGTTCGGCATACGCAGTATTTT. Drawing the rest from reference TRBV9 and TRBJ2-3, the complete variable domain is DSGVTQTPKHLITATGQRVTLRCSPRSGDLSVYWYQQSLDQGLQFLIQYYNGEERAKGNILERFSAQQFPDLHSELNLSSLELGDSALYFCASSLGTSGVRHTQYFGPGTRLTVL.

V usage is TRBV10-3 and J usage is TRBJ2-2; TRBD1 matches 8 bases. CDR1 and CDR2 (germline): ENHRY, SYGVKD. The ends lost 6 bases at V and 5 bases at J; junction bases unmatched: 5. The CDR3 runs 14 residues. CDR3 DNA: TGTGCCATCAGGACAGGGGACCTAACCGGGGAGCTGTTTTTT. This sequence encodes CAIRTGDLTGELFF.

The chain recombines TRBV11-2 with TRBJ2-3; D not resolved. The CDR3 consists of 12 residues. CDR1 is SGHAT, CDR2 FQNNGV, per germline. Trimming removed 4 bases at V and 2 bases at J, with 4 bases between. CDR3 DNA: TGTGCCAGCAGCTATGCCACAGATACGCAGTATTTT. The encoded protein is CASSYATDTQYF.

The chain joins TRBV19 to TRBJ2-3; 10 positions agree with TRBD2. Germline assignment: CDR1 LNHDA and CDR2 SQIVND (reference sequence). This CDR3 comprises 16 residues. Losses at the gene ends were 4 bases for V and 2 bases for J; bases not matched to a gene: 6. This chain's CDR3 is CASSNLGLAVTDTQYF. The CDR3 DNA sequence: TGTGCCAGTAGTAACTTAGGACTAGCGGTCACAGATACGCAGTATTTT.

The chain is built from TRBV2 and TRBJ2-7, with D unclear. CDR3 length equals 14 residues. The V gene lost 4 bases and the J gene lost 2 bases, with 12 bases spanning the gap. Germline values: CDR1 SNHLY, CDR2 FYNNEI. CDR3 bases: TGTGCCAGCAGTGTCGTACACACGGCCTACGAGCAGTACTTC. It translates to CASSVVHTAYEQYF.

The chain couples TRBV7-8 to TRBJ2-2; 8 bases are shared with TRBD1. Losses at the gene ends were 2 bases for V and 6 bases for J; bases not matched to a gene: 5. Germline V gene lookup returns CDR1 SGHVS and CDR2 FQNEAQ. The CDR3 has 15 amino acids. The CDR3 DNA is TGTGCCAGCAGCTTAAGCCAGGGGGCTGCCGGGGAGCTGTTTTTT. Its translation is CASSLSQGAAGELFF.

CDR3 DNA: TGTGCCAGCAGCCCGGGGGGCTTTGGTGGCTACACCTTC. Encoded protein: CASSPGGFGGYTF. This rearrangement joins TRBV6-5 to TRBJ1-2; tentatively, D is TRBD1 (6 bases). The CDR3 extends over 13 amino acids. V gave up 6 bases and J gave up 7 bases, with 15 bases separating them. Germline CDR1 is MNHEY and CDR2 is SVGAGI.

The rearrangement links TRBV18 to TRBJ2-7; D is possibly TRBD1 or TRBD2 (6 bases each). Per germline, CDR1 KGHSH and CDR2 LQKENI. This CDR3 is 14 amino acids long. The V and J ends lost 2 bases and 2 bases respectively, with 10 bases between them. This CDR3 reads CASSPERGPYEQYF. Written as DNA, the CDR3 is TGTGCCAGCTCACCAGAACGGGGGCCCTACGAGCAGTACTTC.

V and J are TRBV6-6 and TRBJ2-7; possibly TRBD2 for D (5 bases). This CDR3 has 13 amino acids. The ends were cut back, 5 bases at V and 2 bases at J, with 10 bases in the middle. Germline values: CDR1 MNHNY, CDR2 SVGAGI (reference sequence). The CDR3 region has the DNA TGTGCCAGCAGTACCGGAGGTCCCTACGAGCAGTACTTC. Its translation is CASSTGGPYEQYF.

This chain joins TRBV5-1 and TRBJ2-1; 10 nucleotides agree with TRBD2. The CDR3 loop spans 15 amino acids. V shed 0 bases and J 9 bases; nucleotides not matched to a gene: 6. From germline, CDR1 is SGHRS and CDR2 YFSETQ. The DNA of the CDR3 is TGCGCCAGCAGCTTGGCGCTAGCGGGAGTTGGTGAGCAGTTCTTC. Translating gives CASSLALAGVGEQFF.

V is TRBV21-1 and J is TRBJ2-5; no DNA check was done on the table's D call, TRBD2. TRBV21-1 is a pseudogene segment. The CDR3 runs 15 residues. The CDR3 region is CASGVGGRAQETQYF. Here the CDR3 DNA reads TGTGCCAGCGGAGTTGGCGGGAGGGCCCAAGAGACCCAGTACTTC.

The CDR3: CASSFTGQSTDTQYF. DNA of the CDR3: TGCGCCAGCAGCTTTACGGGACAGTCCACAGATACGCAGTATTTT. This chain connects TRBV5-1 to TRBJ2-3, with 7 bases that match TRBD1. Unmatched junction bases numbered 5, after V lost 2 bases and J lost 2 bases. CDR3 size: 15 residues. Germline loops: CDR1 SGHRS, CDR2 YFSETQ.